Listed below are T cell receptor beta chains from one sample, sequenced in a study of response to subunit inactivated influenza vaccine. TCRdb re-analysed the RT-PCR reads in MiXCR, keeping a single row per CDR3 protein. The sample has around 570,000 distinct CDR3 sequences, approximately 10% seen once. The sample also formed part of further work on T cells expressing NK-cell markers.

The sequencing here drew on PBMCs from blood, taken on the day of vaccination. The receptors derive from a man aged 50-60 years who received an inactivated influenza vaccine. CDR3s include the opening cysteine and the closing phenylalanine or tryptophan. A D gene is named only where the DNA matches it firmly. Some rows mark clone size as missing; the rest say once, few, many or name a class of expanded clone.

TRBJ2-7	many	.	TRBV21-1	CASSPQGAAYEQYF	TGTGCCAGCTCACCACAGGGGGCCGCCTACGAGCAGTACTTC
TRBJ1-5	few	.	TRBV28	CASSLLVSNQPQHF	TGTGCCAGCAGTTTATTAGTTAGCAATCAGCCCCAGCATTTT
TRBJ1-6	many	TRBD1	TRBV5-6	CASSARQGGNSPLHF	TGTGCCAGCAGTGCCCGACAGGGGGGTAATTCACCCCTCCACTTT
TRBJ2-5	few	.	TRBV2	CASSVFEQETQYF	TGTGCCAGCAGTGTTTTCGAACAAGAGACCCAGTACTTC
TRBJ1-3	.	.	TRBV20-1	CSARAGGDTIYF	TGCAGTGCTAGGGCAGGTGGAGACACCATATATTTT
TRBJ2-7	.	TRBD1	TRBV6-2/TRBV6-3	CASGLTGESYEQYF	TGTGCCAGCGGATTGACAGGGGAGTCATACGAGCAGTACTTC
TRBJ2-7	many	.	TRBV2	CASSDDLGFNEQYF	TGTGCCAGCAGTGATGATCTGGGTTTCAACGAGCAGTACTTC
TRBJ2-2	.	.	TRBV6-7	CASSYSKQGNYVRLPNTGELFF	TGTGCCAGCAGTTACTCGAAGCAAGGTAACTACGTTAGACTGCCGAACACCGGGGAGCTGTTTTTT
TRBJ2-3	many	TRBD2	TRBV20-1	CSATSGSSTDTQYF	TGCAGTGCCACTAGCGGATCTAGCACAGATACGCAGTATTTT
TRBJ2-2	.	.	TRBV3-1	CASSHSLVDTGELFF	TGTGCCAGCAGCCATTCCTTGGTGGACACCGGGGAGCTGTTTTTT
TRBJ1-4	.	.	TRBV7-9	CASSTFGATNEKLFF	TGTGCCAGCAGCACGTTCGGTGCAACTAATGAAAAACTGTTTTTT
TRBJ2-7	few	.	TRBV11-2	CASRPSGRTIYEQYF	TGTGCCAGCAGACCCTCGGGACGGACTATCTACGAGCAGTACTTC
TRBJ2-3	.	TRBD2	TRBV7-9	CASSNLAGGPSDTQYF	TGTGCCAGCAGCAACCTAGCGGGAGGGCCGTCAGATACGCAGTATTTT
TRBJ2-7	few	.	TRBV7-3	CASSLFLRGEQYF	TGTGCCAGCAGCTTATTTTTAAGGGGTGAGCAGTACTTC
TRBJ2-7	many	.	TRBV20-1	CSARDGQSSYEQYF	TGCAGTGCTCGCGACGGACAGAGCTCCTACGAGCAGTACTTC
TRBJ2-3	few	TRBD2	TRBV7-8	CASSPIAGGPSTDTQYF	TGTGCCAGCAGCCCAATAGCGGGAGGGCCTAGCACAGATACGCAGTATTTT
TRBJ2-3	.	TRBD2	TRBV12-3/TRBV12-4	CASSPPTSGASTDTQYF	TGTGCCAGCAGTCCTCCGACTAGCGGGGCTAGCACAGATACGCAGTATTTT
TRBJ1-3	few	.	TRBV7-9	CASSLPIEGTIYF	TGTGCCAGCAGCTTACCCATCGAGGGGACCATATATTTT
TRBJ2-4	.	TRBD1	TRBV7-2	CASSSQGAAGSKNIQYF	TGTGCCAGCAGCTCGCAGGGGGCGGCGGGATCCAAAAACATTCAGTACTTC
TRBJ2-2	.	.	TRBV5-4	CASSWTSGSRFTGELFF	TGTGCCAGCAGCTGGACCTCAGGGTCCCGTTTTACCGGGGAGCTGTTTTTT
TRBJ2-1	.	TRBD2	TRBV5-6	CASSNPGLAGDNEQFF	TGTGCCAGCAGCAACCCGGGACTAGCGGGAGACAATGAGCAGTTCTTC
TRBJ2-3	.	.	TRBV25-1	CASSKTGLWGDTQYF	TGTGCCAGCAGCAAAACGGGTTTGTGGGGAGATACGCAGTATTTT
TRBJ1-5	few	.	TRBV6-2/TRBV6-3	CASRADTTTQPQHF	TGTGCCAGCAGAGCGGACACTACAACTCAGCCCCAGCATTTT
TRBJ1-1	many	.	TRBV24-1	CATSTGVNTEAFF	TGTGCCACCAGTACGGGGGTGAACACTGAAGCTTTCTTT
TRBJ2-1	many	TRBD2	TRBV20-1	CSASGQGGLAGPYIYNEQFF	TGCAGTGCTAGTGGGCAGGGAGGACTAGCGGGGCCCTATATCTACAATGAGCAGTTCTTC
TRBJ2-1	few	.	TRBV6-1	CASRGNRVDGEQFF	TGTGCCAGCAGGGGGAACAGGGTGGATGGTGAGCAGTTCTTC
TRBJ2-1	few	TRBD2	TRBV9	CASSVGGGDSYNEQFF	TGTGCCAGCAGCGTAGGTGGGGGGGACTCCTACAATGAGCAGTTCTTC
TRBJ2-7	few	.	TRBV19	CASKGTIASYEQYF	TGTGCCAGTAAGGGCACGATCGCCTCCTACGAGCAGTACTTC
TRBJ1-4	few	.	TRBV20-1	CSARDLSAGKNEKLFF	TGCAGTGCTAGAGATCTATCGGCGGGTAAAAATGAAAAACTGTTTTTT
TRBJ2-1	.	TRBD2	TRBV3-1	CASSQDRTSGTNEQFF	TGTGCCAGCAGCCAAGATAGGACTAGCGGGACCAATGAGCAGTTCTTC
TRBJ2-5	.	TRBD1	TRBV15	CATSRGTGEAQETQYF	TGTGCCACCAGCAGAGGGACAGGGGAGGCCCAAGAGACCCAGTACTTC
TRBJ2-7	few	.	TRBV27	CASSLVGVGPYEQYF	TGTGCCAGCAGTTTAGTTGGGGTGGGGCCCTACGAGCAGTACTTC
TRBJ1-1	.	.	TRBV2	CASSRQGTAEAFF	TGTGCCAGCAGTCGACAAGGGACGGCTGAAGCTTTCTTT
TRBJ2-7	.	.	TRBV6-5	CASSYGSEHYEQYF	TGTGCCAGCAGTTACGGTAGCGAGCACTACGAGCAGTACTTC
TRBJ2-7	.	.	TRBV27	CASSLLVQGETGTYEQYF	TGTGCCAGCAGTTTATTAGTACAGGGCGAGACGGGAACCTACGAGCAGTACTTC
TRBJ2-5	few	.	TRBV6-5	CASSYFSRGGEGETQYF	TGTGCCAGCAGTTACTTCTCGAGGGGGGGCGAGGGAGAGACCCAGTACTTC
TRBJ2-7	few	.	TRBV28	CASSSTGALKYEQYF	TGTGCCAGCAGTAGTACGGGGGCTCTGAAATACGAGCAGTACTTC
TRBJ1-1	few	.	TRBV2	CASSEVTARNTEAFF	TGTGCCAGCAGTGAAGTGACAGCTAGGAACACTGAAGCTTTCTTT
TRBJ2-1	many	.	TRBV6-1	CASAQSSGGPTYRINEQFF	TGTGCCAGCGCTCAAAGCTCTGGCGGGCCCACCTACCGAATCAATGAGCAGTTCTTC
TRBJ2-2	.	TRBD2	TRBV7-2	CASRGGTYTGELFF	TGTGCCAGCCGGGGAGGGACTTACACCGGGGAGCTGTTTTTT
TRBJ2-2	few	.	TRBV4-3	CASSQVWGANTGELFF	TGCGCCAGCAGCCAAGTCTGGGGGGCGAACACCGGGGAGCTGTTTTTT
TRBJ1-5	.	.	TRBV7-2	CASSLARLGNQPQHF	TGTGCCAGCAGCTTAGCAAGGCTAGGGAACCAGCCCCAGCATTTT
TRBJ1-5	.	TRBD1	TRBV28	CASSSTGTGINQPQHF	TGTGCCAGCAGTAGCACCGGGACAGGGATCAATCAGCCCCAGCATTTT
TRBJ2-1	.	.	TRBV4-1	CASSQQVVNEQFF	TGCGCCAGCAGCCAACAGGTTGTGAATGAGCAGTTCTTC
TRBJ1-1	few	.	TRBV10-2	CASKRTDYTEAFF	TGCGCCAGCAAGAGAACAGACTACACTGAAGCTTTCTTT
TRBJ2-7	.	TRBD1	TRBV7-2	CASRSPGTGDEQYF	TGTGCCAGCAGGAGTCCCGGGACAGGGGACGAGCAGTACTTC
TRBJ2-1	.	.	TRBV24-1	CATSDGQGRSEQFF	TGTGCCACCAGTGATGGGCAGGGGAGGAGTGAGCAGTTCTTC
TRBJ2-3	few	.	TRBV15	CATSRASPTDTQYF	TGTGCCACCAGCAGAGCTAGCCCCACAGATACGCAGTATTTT
TRBJ2-5	few	.	TRBV7-8	CASSLQKETQYF	TGTGCCAGCAGCTTACAGAAAGAGACCCAGTACTTC